This T cell receptor (beta chain) was recovered during a study of control samples from healthy donors and cancer patients. TCRdb's copy holds only in-frame clones and misses some; the assay was immunoSEQ multiplex PCR. The sample lists some 130,000 clones; around 93% were seen once. The clonotype comes from a man aged 45-65 years with head and neck cancer. The sample taken for sequencing was PBMCs.

In DNA form, the CDR3 reads TGTGCCAGCAGTCCACAGAGTGTGAGCCACCAGAGGGTTGAAAAACTGTTTTTT. Translation gives CASSPQSVSHQRVEKLFF. The genes are TRBV6-6 and TRBJ1-4; D is ambiguous. CDR1 and CDR2 (germline): MNHNY, SVGAGI (reference sequence). The CDR3 sequence is 18 residues long. V lost 5 bases and J 7 bases, leaving 26 bases between the germline ends.